This T cell receptor beta chain was recovered during a study of blood T cells in healthy people across ages. Findings and limits, study-wide: Long-lived donors had more naive CD4+ cells and higher diversity than aged donors.

Donors each provided ten milliliters of peripheral blood. About this clonotype: No antigen is known for it.

V lost 3 bases, J lost 3 bases, and 9 bases lay in between. CDR1 and CDR2 (germline): SGHAT, FQNNGV. The CDR3 length is 13 residues. Through a sample-barcoded 5' primer and a J-beta primer mix, a second PCR was run for roughly 6 to 12 cycles. One entry per CDR3 protein results from TCRdb running MiXCR on the 5' RACE reads. Of about 640,000 distinct CDR3 sequences in the sample, about 54% were seen once. Sample: blood. The chain is built from TRBV11-2 and TRBJ2-7; D is unclear. The origin of this receptor is a man between 60 and 75 years old in good health. CDR3 protein: CASSLGQYYEQYF. The CDR3 DNA sequence: TGTGCCAGCAGCTTGGGCCAGTACTACGAGCAGTACTTC.